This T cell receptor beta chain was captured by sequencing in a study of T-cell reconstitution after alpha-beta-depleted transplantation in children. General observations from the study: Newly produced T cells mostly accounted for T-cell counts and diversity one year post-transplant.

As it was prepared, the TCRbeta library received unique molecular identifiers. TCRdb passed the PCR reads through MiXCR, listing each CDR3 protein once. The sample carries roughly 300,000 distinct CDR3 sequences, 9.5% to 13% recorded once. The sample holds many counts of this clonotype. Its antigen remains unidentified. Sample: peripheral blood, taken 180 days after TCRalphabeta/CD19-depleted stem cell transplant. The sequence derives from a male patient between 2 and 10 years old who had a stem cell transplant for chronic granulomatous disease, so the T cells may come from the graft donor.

In DNA, the CDR3 is TGTGCCAGCAGTTACGAGGGAGAAGCCGACGAGCAGTACTTC. Protein product: CASSYEGEADEQYF. V usage is TRBV6-2 or TRBV6-3 and J usage is TRBJ2-7, with D maybe TRBD2 (5 bases). V was cut by 2 bases and J by 5 bases, with 13 bases left in between. Germline V gives CDR1 MNHEY, CDR2 SVGEGT. This CDR3 has 14 residues.